The rows below give T cell receptor beta chains drawn from one sample of a study of shared clonotypes between healthy human individuals. Assay: immunoSEQ multiplex PCR; the TCRdb copy retains only in-frame clones and omits some. The sample shows about 1 million clones, approximately 70% of them seen only once. The sequenced sample consisted of memory CD4+ T cells sorted from blood. The receptors here all came from a man between 18 and 29 years old in good health. Each CDR3 is given with its conserved first and last residue. D genes are given only for firm matches. Rows may omit the clone size; those that give it use once, few, many or a size class.

size	D	V	J	DNA	CDR3
NA	TRBD1	TRBV7-3	TRBJ1-1	TGTGCCAGCAGCGAGGGACAGGGCGGCACTGAAGCTTTCTTT	CASSEGQGGTEAFF
once	NA	TRBV6-5	TRBJ2-7	TGTGCCAGCAGGCCCGGGATAAGCTCCTACGAGCAGTACTTC	CASRPGISSYEQYF
NA	NA	TRBV4-3	TRBJ2-7	TGCGCCAGCAGCCAAGAACCGGGGGTTTTCACCTACGAGCAGTACTTC	CASSQEPGVFTYEQYF
NA	NA	TRBV5-1	TRBJ2-7	TGCGCCAGCAGCTTGGAGTCGGGTAGCGGCTACGAGCAGTACTTC	CASSLESGSGYEQYF
NA	TRBD2	TRBV2	TRBJ2-2	TGTGCCAGCAGTGAACAGCGGGAGACCGGGGAGCTGTTTTTT	CASSEQRETGELFF
NA	NA	TRBV28	TRBJ2-4	TGTGCCAGCAGTTTATCTACAGGGTTCATTCAGTACTTC	CASSLSTGFIQYF
many	TRBD2	TRBV13	TRBJ2-1	TGTGCCAGCAGCTTAGCTTCGGGACTAGCGGTAGGGAATGAGCAGTTCTTC	CASSLASGLAVGNEQFF
once	NA	TRBV15	TRBJ1-4	TGTGCCACCAGCCCCCGACTTAATGAAAAACTGTTTTTT	CATSPRLNEKLFF
NA	NA	TRBV5-6	TRBJ2-5	TGTGCCAGCAGCTCCCCCGGGACCCGCCTAGAAGAGACCCAGTACTTC	CASSSPGTRLEETQYF
once	NA	TRBV19	TRBJ1-1	TGTGCCAGTAGTCTACAGGCGGGGAACACTGAAGCTTTCTTT	CASSLQAGNTEAFF
NA	TRBD1	TRBV30	TRBJ1-6	TGTGCCTGGAGTGCGACAGGGCATAATTCACCCCTCCACTTT	CAWSATGHNSPLHF
NA	NA	TRBV7-9	TRBJ2-7	TGTGCCAGCAGCCCGTACGGACAGAGCTACGAGCAGTACTTC	CASSPYGQSYEQYF
NA	NA	TRBV11-3	TRBJ2-3	TGTGCCAGCAGCTTAGGGGCCCATGCCGGCACAGATACGCAGTATTTT	CASSLGAHAGTDTQYF
NA	TRBD2	TRBV2	TRBJ2-3	TGTGCCAGCAGTCCGGGACTAGCGGGGAGGGCAGATACGCAGTATTTT	CASSPGLAGRADTQYF
NA	NA	TRBV6-1	TRBJ2-2	TGTGCCAGCAGTGAAATTGGGGGGAACACCGGGGAGCTGTTTTTT	CASSEIGGNTGELFF
NA	NA	TRBV5-4	TRBJ1-3	TGTGCCAGCAGCTTGAACACCGACCCCTCTGGAAACACCATATATTTT	CASSLNTDPSGNTIYF
NA	TRBD1	TRBV19	TRBJ1-4	TGTGCCAGTAGTCCTCGGACAGGAAGGTTCGAAAAACTGTTTTTT	CASSPRTGRFEKLFF
NA	TRBD1	TRBV2	TRBJ2-2	TGTGCCAGCAGACAGACAGGGGGACACACCGGGGAGCTGTTTTTT	CASRQTGGHTGELFF
NA	NA	TRBV18	TRBJ2-7	TGTGCCAGCTCATCAAAGAAACCAGCGGCCCCTGGAGAGCAGTACTTC	CASSSKKPAAPGEQYF
NA	NA	TRBV9	TRBJ1-2	TGTGCCAGCAGCGTAGAACCGGGCTTTAACTATGGCTACACCTTC	CASSVEPGFNYGYTF
many	TRBD1	TRBV5-6	TRBJ2-7	TGTGCCAGCAGCTACCCACCCGGGACAGGGAGGCACGAGCAGTACTTC	CASSYPPGTGRHEQYF
NA	TRBD1	TRBV6-5	TRBJ1-4	TGTGCCAGCAGTTCCGGACAGGGGGATAATGAAAAACTGTTTTTT	CASSSGQGDNEKLFF
many	TRBD2	TRBV7-8	TRBJ2-2	TGTGCCAGCAGACTAACCCCGACTAGCGGGCCCGCGAACACCGGGGAGCTGTTTTTT	CASRLTPTSGPANTGELFF
NA	NA	TRBV5-1	TRBJ2-5	TGCGCCAGCAGCCGACTTCCGGGACAACAAGAGACCCAGTACTTC	CASSRLPGQQETQYF
NA	TRBD2	TRBV28	TRBJ2-2	TGTGCCAGCAGACCGATAGCGGGAGGGCCCGGCACCGGGGAGCTGTTTTTT	CASRPIAGGPGTGELFF
NA	NA	TRBV10-3	TRBJ1-6	TGTGCCATCAGTGCGGACCTCTTAAATTCACCCCTCCACTTT	CAISADLLNSPLHF
few	NA	TRBV21-1	TRBJ2-1	TGTGCCAGCAGCAAAAGTCGGTTTGAGACTAGCGGCCTCTACAATGAGCAGTTCTTC	CASSKSRFETSGLYNEQFF
NA	TRBD2	TRBV2	TRBJ2-7	TGTGCCAGCAGGCGGACTAGCGGGGTCTACGAGCAGTACTTC	CASRRTSGVYEQYF
NA	NA	TRBV5-1	TRBJ2-6	TGCGCCAGCAGCCGAGGGGATAGATCTGGGGCCAACGTCCTGACTTTC	CASSRGDRSGANVLTF
NA	NA	TRBV5-1	TRBJ1-2	TGCGCCAGCAGCTTAGGTGGGGAGCCCACCAACTATGGCTACACCTTC	CASSLGGEPTNYGYTF
NA	NA	TRBV19	TRBJ1-6	TGTGCCAGTAGATACGGACTGTTCTCCTATAATTCACCCCTCCACTTT	CASRYGLFSYNSPLHF
NA	TRBD2	TRBV7-2	TRBJ2-5	TGTGCCAGCAGCGGGAGGGAGGAGACCCAGTACTTC	CASSGREETQYF
NA	NA	TRBV5-6	TRBJ2-2	TGTGCCAGCAGCTTTGGTTCTACCGGGGAGCTGTTTTTT	CASSFGSTGELFF
NA	NA	TRBV6-1	TRBJ2-7	TGTGCCAGCAGTGAAGTCGTCTACGAGCAGTACTTC	CASSEVVYEQYF
few	TRBD1	TRBV4-1	TRBJ1-1	TGCGCCAGCAGCTTGAGGGACAGGGGCACTGAAGCTTTCTTT	CASSLRDRGTEAFF
NA	NA	TRBV29-1	TRBJ2-1	TGCAGCGCCCTCCTCAGGGAGCAGTTCTTC	CSALLREQFF
NA	NA	TRBV19	TRBJ1-4	TGTGCCAGTAGTATCGATAACAGGGCTTCAACTAATGAAAAACTGTTTTTT	CASSIDNRASTNEKLFF
NA	NA	TRBV30	TRBJ1-5	TGTGCCCTAAGCCGGGACACCAATCAGCCCCAGCATTTT	CALSRDTNQPQHF
NA	TRBD2	TRBV19	TRBJ2-1	TGTGCCAGTAGTCAGACACCTGGGACTAGCGGGAGAGAAGCGCAGTTCTTC	CASSQTPGTSGREAQFF
NA	TRBD2	TRBV30	TRBJ2-2	TGTGCCTGGAGGGCCGGGACTAGATTCACCGGGGAGCTGTTTTTT	CAWRAGTRFTGELFF
NA	NA	TRBV21-1	TRBJ2-3	TGTGCCAGCAGCAAGCTGGGGACAGGGGCAATCCCTAGCACAGATACGCAGTATTTT	CASSKLGTGAIPSTDTQYF
NA	NA	TRBV5-1	TRBJ2-7	TGCGCCAGCAGCTTGGGGGACTTCGTTGACGAGCAGTACTTC	CASSLGDFVDEQYF
many	TRBD1	TRBV7-2	TRBJ2-5	TGTGCCAGCAGCCCACGTCCCGGGACAGTGGGGGAGACCCAGTACTTC	CASSPRPGTVGETQYF
NA	TRBD2	TRBV9	TRBJ2-1	TGTGCCAGCAGCGCGGCCCCTCTAGCGGGAGTATACAATGAGCAGTTCTTC	CASSAAPLAGVYNEQFF
NA	NA	TRBV9	TRBJ2-5	TGTGCCAGCAGCGGTACAGGGAGGGGTGGAGAGACCCAGTACTTC	CASSGTGRGGETQYF
NA	NA	TRBV7-6	TRBJ1-3	TGTGCCAGCAGCTTAATGGAGGGCTCTGGAAACACCATATATTTT	CASSLMEGSGNTIYF
NA	NA	TRBV5-4	TRBJ1-2	TGTGCCAGCAGCGTCGACGGAGCTAACTATGGCTACACCTTC	CASSVDGANYGYTF
few	TRBD1	TRBV10-1	TRBJ1-6	TGCGCCAGCAATCGGGACAGGGGGTCACCCCTCCACTTT	CASNRDRGSPLHF
NA	NA	TRBV2	TRBJ2-7	TGTGCCAGCAGTGACCCCAGGGGAGGGTACGAGCAGTACTTC	CASSDPRGGYEQYF
NA	NA	TRBV18	TRBJ2-2	TGTGCCAGCTCACCAAGGTCGGGCGGGACCGGGGAGCTGTTTTTT	CASSPRSGGTGELFF
NA	TRBD2	TRBV11-2	TRBJ2-1	TGTGCCAGCAGCCGTAGCGGGAGTTTGTCCTACAATGAGCAGTTCTTC	CASSRSGSLSYNEQFF
NA	NA	TRBV28	TRBJ1-6	TGTGCCAGCAGTTTGTTCCGGGGGACAAATAATTCACCCCTCCACTTT	CASSLFRGTNNSPLHF
NA	TRBD2	TRBV4-1	TRBJ2-1	TGCGCCAGCAGCCGGGGACTAGCGGGAGGTATTCAGCGATTAAATGAGCAGTTCTTC	CASSRGLAGGIQRLNEQFF
NA	TRBD1	TRBV7-7	TRBJ1-5	TGTGCTAGCAGCTTAGCGATAGGGCGGGACAGGGGTCGTCAAGGCAATCAGCCCCAGCATTTT	CASSLAIGRDRGRQGNQPQHF
few	NA	TRBV5-6	TRBJ2-5	TGTGCCAGCAGCACGTTACAGGGGACTCAAGAGACCCAGTACTTC	CASSTLQGTQETQYF